A single sample is the source of the 27 T cell receptor beta chains below, sequenced in a study of T-cell memory formation after mild COVID-19. TCRdb redid the calling of the 5' RACE reads with MiXCR, one entry per CDR3 protein. The sample consists of around 500,000 distinct CDR3 sequences, around a sixth of them appearing once. Sequenced: PBMCs or a T cell subset sorted from them (not recorded which). The receptors come from an adult woman who had mild COVID-19 (a few samples of this study predate the infection). Cell type and time point are not known.

The gene calls are TRBV24-1 and TRBJ1-1; D is possibly TRBD1 (5 bases). The germline gives CDR1 KGHDR, CDR2 SFDVKD. CDR3 length equals 13 residues. Trimming pared 4 bases from V and 11 bases from J, leaving 16 bases between. The CDR3 nucleotides are TGTGCCACCAGTGACTCGGGACGGCCGGGGGCTTTCTTT. Translated, it gives CATSDSGRPGAFF.

The chain couples TRBV5-5 to TRBJ2-7, with D possibly matching TRBD1 (7 bases). Germline loops: CDR1 SGHKS, CDR2 YYEKEE (reference sequence). V was shortened by 2 bases and J by 6 bases, with 18 bases between the two germline ends. The CDR3 contains 15 residues. The CDR3 loop is CASSFSGTAGREQYF. DNA for the CDR3: TGTGCCAGCAGCTTCTCAGGGACAGCGGGTCGCGAGCAGTACTTC.

This clonotype was observed a few times. V and J are TRBV7-9 and TRBJ2-7, with a weak D call TRBD2 (5 bases). CDR1 SEHNR and CDR2 FQNEAQ come from the germline V gene (reference sequence). V lost 4 bases and J 5 bases, leaving 18 bases between the germline ends. The CDR3 spans 15 residues. CDR3 region: CASSSDGEGKDEQYF. CDR3 bases: TGTGCCAGCAGCTCAGACGGGGAAGGGAAGGACGAGCAGTACTTC.

This clonotype showed up just a few times. The rearrangement links TRBV3-1 to TRBJ2-7, with 9 bases fitting TRBD2. CDR1 LGHDT and CDR2 YNNKEL come from the germline V gene (reference sequence). The CDR3 is 14 residues long. With V trimmed by 4 bases and J by 5 bases, 6 bases remained unmatched. CDR3 loop: CASSPRASGDEQYF. For the CDR3, the DNA is TGTGCCAGCAGCCCACGCGCTAGCGGGGACGAGCAGTACTTC.

V usage is TRBV4-3 and J usage is TRBJ2-3, with TRBD2 identical over 9 bases. This CDR3 has 19 amino acids. With V trimmed by 1 base and J by 1 base, 12 bases remained unmatched. CDR1 is LGHNA, CDR2 YSLEER, per germline. CDR3 region: CASSQGISGRGGGTDTQYF. The CDR3 coding sequence is TGCGCCAGCAGCCAAGGTATTAGCGGGAGAGGAGGGGGCACAGATACGCAGTATTTT.

There are a few counts of this clonotype. As DNA, the CDR3 is TGTGCCAGCAGCCCAAGGAGGCGATCCGGCACAGATACGCAGTATTTT. This codes for CASSPRRRSGTDTQYF. The gene calls are TRBV7-8 and TRBJ2-3; D possibly corresponds to TRBD2 (5 bases). Trimming took 5 bases from V and 1 from J, leaving 16 bases between them. Germline CDR1 reads SGHVS; CDR2 reads FQNEAQ. CDR3 length equals 16 residues. Drawing the rest from reference TRBV7-8 and TRBJ2-3, the complete variable domain is GAGVSQSPRYKVAKRGQDVALRCDPISGHVSLFWYQQALGQGPEFLTYFQNEAQLDKSGLPSDRFFAERPEGSVSTLKIQRTQQEDSAVYLCASSPRRRSGTDTQYFGPGTRLTVL.

This clonotype has only a few counts. This chain joins TRBV2 and TRBJ2-7, with TRBD1 matching 7 bases. Germline V gene sequence: CDR1 SNHLY, CDR2 FYNNEI. The length of the CDR3 is 14 residues. Trimming took 2 bases from V and 3 from J; bases not matched to a gene: 4. The CDR3 DNA sequence: TGTGCCAGCAGTGAACAGGGGGTGGGCTACGAGCAGTACTTC. It yields the protein CASSEQGVGYEQYF.

The rearrangement joins TRBV7-3 to TRBJ2-1; 9 positions match TRBD1. V lost 4 bases and J lost 2; bases outside the gene matches: 6. The CDR3 has 16 amino acids. The germline gives CDR1 SGHTA, CDR2 FQGTGA. The CDR3 protein is CASSSGTGQPYNEQFF. CDR3 nucleotide sequence: TGTGCCAGCAGCTCCGGGACAGGGCAACCCTACAATGAGCAGTTCTTC.

This clonotype was detected only a few times. The V call is TRBV27, the J call TRBJ2-7, with TRBD1 identical over 7 bases. Germline CDR1 and CDR2: MNHEY and SMNVEV (reference sequence). J was trimmed by 1 base and V by 8 bases; bases with no gene match: 5. This CDR3 spans 13 amino acids. In nucleotides, the CDR3 is TGTGCCAGCGGCAGGGGGATATCCTACGAGCAGTACTTC. The encoded protein is CASGRGISYEQYF.

The CDR3 region is CASSKQGEQYF. Written as DNA, the CDR3 is TGTGCCAGCAGCAAACAGGGCGAGCAGTACTTC. V usage is TRBV11-2 and J usage is TRBJ2-7; D possibly corresponds to TRBD1 (6 bases). Germline lookup yields CDR1 SGHAT and CDR2 FQNNGV. Deletions cut 5 bases from V and 6 bases from J, with 8 bases between. CDR3 length: 11 residues. Drawing the rest from reference TRBV11-2 and TRBJ2-7, the complete variable domain is EAGVAQSPRYKIIEKRQSVAFWCNPISGHATLYWYQQILGQGPKLLIQFQNNGVVDDSQLPKDRFSAERLKGVDSTLKIQPAKLEDSAVYLCASSKQGEQYFGPGTRLTVT.

The chain recombines TRBV14 with TRBJ2-3; D tentatively reads TRBD1 or TRBD2 (5 bases each). Germline CDR1 is SGHDN and CDR2 is FVKESK. V was shortened by 1 base and J by 5 bases, with 10 bases between the two germline ends. The CDR3 spans 14 residues. The CDR3 region is CASSQVGGGDTQYF. Written as DNA, the CDR3 is TGTGCCAGCAGCCAAGTGGGTGGGGGAGATACGCAGTATTTT. The variable domain in full, with the rest retrieved from reference TRBV14 and TRBJ2-3, is EAGVTQFPSHSVIEKGQTVTLRCDPISGHDNLYWYRRVMGKEIKFLLHFVKESKQDESGMPNNRFLAERTGGTYSTLKVQPAELEDSGVYFCASSQVGGGDTQYFGPGTRLTVL.

Here the CDR3 reads CASSQDPETDNYGYTF. Here the CDR3 DNA reads TGCGCCAGCAGCCAAGACCCTGAGACAGATAACTATGGCTACACCTTC. J is TRBJ1-2 and V is TRBV4-1, with D possibly matching TRBD1 (5 bases). Looked up from germline, CDR1 is MGHRA and CDR2 is YSYEKL. The CDR3 sequence is 16 residues long. V was trimmed by 0 bases and J by 1 base, leaving 12 bases between them.

The rearrangement joins TRBV5-1 to TRBJ2-7; the D gene is possibly TRBD1 (6 bases). This CDR3 is built from 15 residues. CDR1 and CDR2 from the germline V gene are SGHRS and YFSETQ. V was cut by 1 base and J by 2 bases, with 13 bases left in between. The DNA for the CDR3 is TGCGCCAGCAGCTTGAATAGGGGACATACCTACGAGCAGTACTTC. Translating gives CASSLNRGHTYEQYF.

A few counts support this clonotype. The V and J genes are TRBV24-1 and TRBJ2-1; D is possibly TRBD2 (6 bases). V gave up 1 base and J gave up 10 bases, with 7 bases separating them. CDR1 is KGHDR and CDR2 is SFDVKD in the germline V gene. The CDR3 runs to 12 residues. This chain's CDR3 is CATSDFSGEQFF. In DNA, the CDR3 is TGTGCCACCAGTGATTTCAGCGGGGAGCAGTTCTTC.

This clonotype was seen more than once but under ten times. The chain uses TRBV5-1 and TRBJ2-3; the D gene could be TRBD1 or TRBD2 (6 bases each). The CDR3 is 15 amino acids. Per the germline V gene, CDR1 is SGHRS and CDR2 is YFSETQ. V shed 5 bases and J shed 3 bases, with 16 bases lying between them. CDR3 DNA sequence: TGCGCCAGCAGTGGGGGGACAACCGGGACAGATACGCAGTATTTT. It is translated as CASSGGTTGTDTQYF.

This clonotype was counted a single time. This chain uses TRBV21-1 with TRBJ2-7; the table's D call, TRBD1, was not checked against the DNA. TRBV21-1 is described as a pseudogene. The CDR3 totals 13 residues. Here the CDR3 reads CASPLAGAYEQYF. In DNA form, the CDR3 reads TGTGCCAGCCCCTTGGCAGGGGCGTACGAGCAGTACTTC.

The table lists this clonotype with a few counts. The genes are TRBV7-2 and TRBJ1-1; D call uncertain. This CDR3 has 14 amino acids. Deletions cut 5 bases from V and 0 bases from J, with 10 bases between. Per germline, CDR1 SGHTA and CDR2 FQGNSA. The CDR3 DNA reads as TGTGCCAGCAGCCACGGCCAGATGAACACTGAAGCTTTCTTT. Residues: CASSHGQMNTEAFF.

The J gene is TRBJ1-2, the V gene TRBV18; 9 nucleotides line up with TRBD1. The J segment lost 5 bases and the V segment lost 2 bases, leaving 9 bases of the junction unmatched. The germline CDR1 and CDR2 sequences are KGHSH and LQKENI. This CDR3 spans 16 amino acids. CDR3 loop: CASSPIPGQGSYGYTF. CDR3 nucleotides: TGTGCCAGCTCACCAATCCCGGGACAGGGAAGTTATGGCTACACCTTC.

The rearrangement uses TRBV19 and TRBJ1-5; perhaps TRBD1 as D (6 bases). CDR3 length: 14 residues. Trimming took off 2 bases at V and 3 bases at J, with 8 bases between the two ends. The germline V gene has CDR1 LNHDA and CDR2 SQIVND (reference sequence). CDR3 bases: TGTGCCAGTAGTATACAGGGGAACAATCAGCCCCAGCATTTT. Its protein is CASSIQGNNQPQHF.

The chain combines TRBV20-1 with TRBJ1-4, with D possibly TRBD1 on 6 matching bases. This CDR3 is 14 amino acids long. CDR1 is DFQATT, CDR2 SNEGSKA, per germline (reference sequence). V lost 7 bases to trimming and J lost 3 bases, with 15 bases between them. CDR3 DNA: TGCAGTGTTTCCCCCGGGGGCCCTAATGAAAAACTGTTTTTT. This codes for CSVSPGGPNEKLFF.

The chain is built from TRBV18 and TRBJ2-7, with 9 bases matching TRBD1. This CDR3 contains 18 residues. Trimming removed 0 bases from V and 1 base from J; junction bases left unmatched: 10. Germline V CDR1 and CDR2: KGHSH, LQKENI. CDR3 DNA sequence: TGTGCCAGCTCACCACCGGACAGGGGTCTGGTGATATCCTACGAGCAGTACTTC. It encodes CASSPPDRGLVISYEQYF.

This clonotype was seen only a few times. The chain couples TRBV14 to TRBJ2-2; no firm D call. Trimming stripped 4 bases from V and 5 bases from J, with 11 bases between. This CDR3 is 14 amino acids long. In germline, CDR1 is SGHDN, CDR2 FVKESK. The CDR3, as DNA: TGTGCCAGCAGCCCGAGCAGAACAACCGGGGAGCTGTTTTTT. Its translation is CASSPSRTTGELFF.

This clonotype was observed at least ten times. The chain uses TRBV12-3 or TRBV12-4 and TRBJ2-1, with a possible D match to TRBD1 (6 bases). The V and J ends lost 6 bases and 6 bases respectively, with 9 bases between them. The length of the CDR3 is 12 residues. CDR3 nucleotides: TGTGCCAGCAGCTTGACAGGCAATGAGCAGTTCTTC. Its translation: CASSLTGNEQFF.

A few counts support this clonotype. The genes are TRBV11-2 and TRBJ1-2, with D uncertain. Germline V lookup: CDR1 SGHAT, CDR2 FQNNGV. This CDR3 comprises 13 residues. Trimming took 2 bases from V and 6 from J, leaving 10 bases between them. The CDR3, as DNA: TGTGCCAGCAGCTTACTAGGAATTGATGGCTACACCTTC. It translates to CASSLLGIDGYTF.

In its sample, this clonotype was seen many times. This sequence joins TRBV27 and TRBJ1-2, with D perhaps matching TRBD1 (5 bases). CDR1 and CDR2 from the germline V gene are MNHEY and SMNVEV (reference sequence). The V gene lost 3 bases and the J gene lost 2 bases, with 7 bases spanning the gap. The CDR3 has 13 amino acids. CDR3 region: CASSFAGNYGYTF. The DNA of the CDR3 is TGTGCCAGCAGTTTTGCAGGGAACTATGGCTACACCTTC.

The chain links TRBV12-3 or TRBV12-4 to TRBJ2-3; D is undetermined. Trimming took off 5 bases at V and 1 base at J, with 13 bases between the two ends. The CDR3 is made up of 15 amino acids. The CDR3 protein is CASSVPPPRTDTQYF. CDR3 coding DNA: TGTGCCAGCAGTGTCCCTCCTCCCCGCACAGATACGCAGTATTTT.

The genes are TRBV29-1 and TRBJ1-1, with D unresolved. The CDR3 extends over 11 amino acids. V lost 7 bases and J lost 3, with 9 bases in between. The V gene's germline CDR1 is SQVTM and CDR2 ANQGSEA. CDR3 in DNA: TGCAGCGGCCAGGTAGACACTGAAGCTTTCTTT. Translation: CSGQVDTEAFF. The complete variable domain, with remaining parts taken from reference TRBV29-1 and TRBJ1-1, reads SAVISQKPSRDICQRGTSLTIQCQVDSQVTMMFWYRQQPGQSLTLIATANQGSEATYESGFVIDKFPISRPNLTFSTLTVSNMSPEDSSIYLCSGQVDTEAFFGQGTRLTVV.